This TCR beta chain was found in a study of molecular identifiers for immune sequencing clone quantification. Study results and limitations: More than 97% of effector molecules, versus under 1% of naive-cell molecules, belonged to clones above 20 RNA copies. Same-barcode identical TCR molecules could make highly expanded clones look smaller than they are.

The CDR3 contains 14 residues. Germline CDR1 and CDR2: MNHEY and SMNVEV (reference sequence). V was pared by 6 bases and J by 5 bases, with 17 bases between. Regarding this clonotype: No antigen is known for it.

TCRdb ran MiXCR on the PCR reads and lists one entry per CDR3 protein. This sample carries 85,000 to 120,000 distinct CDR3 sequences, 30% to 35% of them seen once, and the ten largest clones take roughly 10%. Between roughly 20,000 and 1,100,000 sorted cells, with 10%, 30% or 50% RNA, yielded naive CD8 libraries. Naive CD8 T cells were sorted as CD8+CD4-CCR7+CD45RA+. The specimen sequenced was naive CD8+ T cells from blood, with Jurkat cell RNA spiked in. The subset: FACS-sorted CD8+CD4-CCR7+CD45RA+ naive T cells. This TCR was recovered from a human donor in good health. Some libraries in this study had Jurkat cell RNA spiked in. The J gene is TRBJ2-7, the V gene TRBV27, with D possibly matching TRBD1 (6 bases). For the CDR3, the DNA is TGTGCCAGCAGCGCCGGGACACGGACCCACGAGCAGTACTTC. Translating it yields CASSAGTRTHEQYF.